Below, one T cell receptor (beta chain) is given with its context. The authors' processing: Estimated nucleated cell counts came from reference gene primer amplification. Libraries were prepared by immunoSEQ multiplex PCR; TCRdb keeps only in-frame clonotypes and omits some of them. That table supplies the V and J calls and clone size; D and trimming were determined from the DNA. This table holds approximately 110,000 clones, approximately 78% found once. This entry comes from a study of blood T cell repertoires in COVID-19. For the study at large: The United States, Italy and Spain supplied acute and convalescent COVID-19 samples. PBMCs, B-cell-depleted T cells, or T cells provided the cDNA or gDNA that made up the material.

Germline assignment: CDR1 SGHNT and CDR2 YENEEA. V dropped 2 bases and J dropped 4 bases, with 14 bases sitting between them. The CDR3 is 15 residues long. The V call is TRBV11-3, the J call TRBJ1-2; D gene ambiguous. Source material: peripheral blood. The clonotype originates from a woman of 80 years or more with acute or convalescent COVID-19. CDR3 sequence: CASSLQSQAPYGYTF. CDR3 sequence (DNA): TGTGCCAGCAGCTTACAAAGCCAAGCTCCCTATGGCTACACCTTC.